The 5 T cell receptor beta chains below were found in one sample sequenced in a study of blood T cell repertoires in COVID-19. Sequencing was performed with immunoSEQ multiplex PCR; in TCRdb, only in-frame clones are kept and a portion is missing. The sample records about 530,000 clones, 85% to 90% being singletons. Material: peripheral blood. The source is a woman in her 50s with COVID-19, enrolled during active disease.

This rearrangement joins TRBV12-3 or TRBV12-4 to TRBJ1-4; no clear D. Trimming pared 5 bases from V and 6 bases from J, leaving 7 bases between. The CDR3 has 12 residues. The CDR3: CASSGRDEKLFF. DNA for the CDR3: TGTGCCAGCAGTGGGAGGGATGAAAAACTGTTTTTT.

The V call is TRBV28, the J call TRBJ2-2; D is possibly TRBD2 (6 bases). CDR1 is MDHEN, CDR2 SYDVKM, per germline. V was shortened by 6 bases and J by 2 bases, with 10 bases between the two germline ends. The CDR3 length is 14 residues. DNA of the CDR3: TGTGCCAGCAGCGGGGGTAGTAACACCGGGGAGCTGTTTTTT. Amino acids: CASSGGSNTGELFF.

V gene TRBV3-1 (or the pseudogene TRBV3-2) combines with J gene TRBJ1-1, with D tentatively TRBD1 (5 bases). Germline V gene data show CDR1 as LGHDT and CDR2 as YNNKEL (reference sequence). V lost 1 base, J lost 6 bases, and 15 bases lay in between. The CDR3 consists of 15 residues. The CDR3 protein is CASSQVSRGGAEAFF. The CDR3 DNA follows: TGTGCCAGCAGCCAAGTTAGTAGGGGTGGGGCTGAAGCTTTCTTT.

This sequence joins TRBV25-1 and TRBJ1-2; 7 positions agree with TRBD1. The CDR3 covers 15 residues. Losses at the gene ends were 1 base for V and 4 bases for J; bases not matched to a gene: 6. Germline loops: CDR1 MGHDK, CDR2 SYGVNS. The CDR3, as DNA: TGTGCCAGCAGTGAATCGGGCAGACAGGGCTATGGCTACACCTTC. Translating gives CASSESGRQGYGYTF.

The CDR3, as DNA: TGTGCCAGCAGTTACTCGAGGTGGGGGGGGGCCACTGAAGCTTTCTTT. Translating gives CASSYSRWGGATEAFF. The chain is built from TRBV6-5 and TRBJ1-1, with D perhaps matching TRBD1 (6 bases). Germline-derived CDR1 and CDR2 are MNHEY and SVGAGI. The CDR3 is made up of 16 amino acids. Deletions cut 0 bases from V and 4 bases from J, with 15 bases between.